Following are 3 T cell receptor beta chains from one sample sequenced in a study of control samples from healthy donors and cancer patients. This table comes from immunoSEQ multiplex PCR, and its TCRdb copy is limited to in-frame clones, with some not included. The sample consists of about 160,000 clones, approximately 90% of them appearing once. Material for sequencing was blood. Source of these receptors: a man younger than 45 in good health.

This clone has a single count. V gene TRBV29-1 combines with J gene TRBJ2-2; D may correspond to TRBD1 or TRBD2 (5 bases each). The CDR3 has 16 residues. Deletions cut 5 bases from V and 0 bases from J, with 16 bases between. The V gene's germline CDR1 is SQVTM and CDR2 ANQGSEA. CDR3 sequence reads: CSVIHWDGTNTGELFF. The CDR3 nucleotides are TGCAGCGTTATCCACTGGGACGGTACGAACACCGGGGAGCTGTTTTTT.

The chain carries TRBV28 and TRBJ1-2, with a tentative D call TRBD1 (6 bases). The CDR3 contains 19 residues. The germline V gene encodes CDR1 MDHEN and CDR2 SYDVKM. V lost 0 bases and J lost 0, with 20 bases in between. The CDR3 region is CASSLWADSSTRANYGYTF. DNA for the CDR3: TGTGCCAGCAGTTTATGGGCGGACAGCTCCACTAGGGCTAACTATGGCTACACCTTC.

This clone was seen just once. This sequence joins TRBV19 and TRBJ1-2; D not resolved. V lost 3 bases to trimming and J lost 4 bases, with 15 bases between them. The length of the CDR3 is 15 residues. Germline V gives CDR1 LNHDA, CDR2 SQIVND (reference sequence). This CDR3 reads CASSMAVGGAYGYTF. CDR3 sequence (DNA): TGTGCCAGTAGTATGGCAGTGGGCGGCGCCTATGGCTACACCTTC.